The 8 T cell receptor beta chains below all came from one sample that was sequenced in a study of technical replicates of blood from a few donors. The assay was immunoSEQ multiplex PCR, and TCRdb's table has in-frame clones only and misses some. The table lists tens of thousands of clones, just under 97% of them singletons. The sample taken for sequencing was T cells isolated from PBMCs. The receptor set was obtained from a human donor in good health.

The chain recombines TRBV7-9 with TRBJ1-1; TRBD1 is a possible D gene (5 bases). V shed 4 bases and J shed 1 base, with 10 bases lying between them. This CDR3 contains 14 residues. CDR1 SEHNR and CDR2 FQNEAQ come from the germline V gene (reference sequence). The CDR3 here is CASSSDISNTEAFF. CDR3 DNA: TGTGCCAGCAGCTCGGACATCTCGAACACTGAAGCTTTCTTT.

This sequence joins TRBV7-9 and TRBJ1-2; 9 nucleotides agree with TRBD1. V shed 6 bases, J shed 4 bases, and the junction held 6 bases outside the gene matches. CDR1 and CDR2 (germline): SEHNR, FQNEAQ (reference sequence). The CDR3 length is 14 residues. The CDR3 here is CASSNPGQGYGYTF. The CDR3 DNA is TGTGCCAGCAGTAACCCGGGACAGGGCTATGGCTACACCTTC. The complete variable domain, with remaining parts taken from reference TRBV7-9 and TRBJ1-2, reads DTGVSQNPRHKITKRGQNVTFRCDPISEHNRLYWYRQTLGQGPEFLTYFQNEAQLEKSRLLSDRFSAERPKGSFSTLEIQRTEQGDSAMYLCASSNPGQGYGYTFGSGTRLTVV.

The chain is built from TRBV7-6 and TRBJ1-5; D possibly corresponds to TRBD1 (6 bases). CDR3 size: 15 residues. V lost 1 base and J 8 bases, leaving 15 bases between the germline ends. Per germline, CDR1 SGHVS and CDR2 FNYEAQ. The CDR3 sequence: CASSLEQGSGKPQHF. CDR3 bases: TGTGCCAGCAGCTTAGAGCAGGGGAGTGGCAAGCCCCAGCATTTT.

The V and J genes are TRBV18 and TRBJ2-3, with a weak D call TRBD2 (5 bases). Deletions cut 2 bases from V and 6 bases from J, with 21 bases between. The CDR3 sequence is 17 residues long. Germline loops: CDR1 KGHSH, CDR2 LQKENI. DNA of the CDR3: TGTGCCAGCTCACCAGACTCCGGGTCTAGCCTTGGGGATACGCAGTATTTT. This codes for CASSPDSGSSLGDTQYF.

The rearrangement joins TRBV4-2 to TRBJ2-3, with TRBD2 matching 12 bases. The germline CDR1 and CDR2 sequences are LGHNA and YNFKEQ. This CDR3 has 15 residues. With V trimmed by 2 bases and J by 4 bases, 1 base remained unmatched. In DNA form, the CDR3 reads TGTGCCAGCAGCCAACTAGCGGGGGGGCCAGATACGCAGTATTTT. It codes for CASSQLAGGPDTQYF.

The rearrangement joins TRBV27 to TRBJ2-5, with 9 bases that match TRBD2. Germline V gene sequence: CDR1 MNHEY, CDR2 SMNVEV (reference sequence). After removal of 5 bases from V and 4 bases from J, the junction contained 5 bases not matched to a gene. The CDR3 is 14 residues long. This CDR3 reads CASSSGGLVETQYF. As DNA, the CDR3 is TGTGCCAGCAGTAGCGGGGGGTTGGTAGAGACCCAGTACTTC.

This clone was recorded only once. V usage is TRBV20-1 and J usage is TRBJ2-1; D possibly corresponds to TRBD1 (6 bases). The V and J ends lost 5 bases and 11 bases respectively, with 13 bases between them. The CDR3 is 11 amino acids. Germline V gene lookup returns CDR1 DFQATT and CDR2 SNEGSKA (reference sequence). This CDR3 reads CSAGTPTKQFF. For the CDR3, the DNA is TGCAGTGCTGGGACACCAACTAAGCAGTTCTTC.

The CDR3 protein is CSARRVGEQYF. For the CDR3, the DNA is TGCAGTGCTAGGAGGGTGGGAGAGCAGTACTTC. This rearrangement joins TRBV20-1 to TRBJ2-7; D is possibly TRBD2 (5 bases). The germline CDR1 and CDR2 sequences are DFQATT and SNEGSKA (reference sequence). V lost 3 bases and J 7 bases, leaving 10 bases between the germline ends. The CDR3 has 11 residues.